These T cell receptor delta chains were read from a single sample in a study of gamma-delta T cells after stem cell transplantation. TCRdb applied CATT to the RT-PCR reads for clone calling. Found here are roughly 1,200 delta-chain clones, about 40% of them singletons; the top ten hold 45% to 60%. The specimen sequenced was gamma-delta T cells. The receptors originated from a human donor. It is not recorded whose cells these are; they may come from a transplant donor. Each CDR3 is given with its conserved first and last residue. A D gene is named only where the DNA matches it firmly. Only some rows state a clone size, as once, few, many or a class for expanded clones.

v_gene	len	d_gene	abundance	j_gene	CDR3nt	CDR3aa
TRDV2	16	TRDD3	-	TRDJ1	TGTGCCTGTGACTCCATAGGGGATATTGCGACCGATAAACTCATCTTT	CACDSIGDIATDKLIF
TRDV2	16	-	once	TRDJ1	TGTGCCTGTGACCCAGTCGACAGCTCTTACACCGATAAACTCATCTTT	CACDPVDSSYTDKLIF
TRDV2	18	-	once	TRDJ1	TGTGCCTGTGACACCGTCCAGCCATCCAGGGGGTACACCGATAAACTCATCTTT	CACDTVQPSRGYTDKLIF
TRDV2	19	TRDD3	-	TRDJ1	TGTGCCTGTGATCCCGTCGAAACTGGGGGATACGCGAAAACCGATAAACTCATCTTT	CACDPVETGGYAKTDKLIF
TRDV2	17	TRDD3	-	TRDJ1	TGTGCCTGTGACACCCTGGGGATACGCGGAGACACCGATAAACTCATCTTT	CACDTLGIRGDTDKLIF
TRDV1	22	-	-	TRDJ1	TGTGCTCTTGGGGAACCTCCCGGTCCTACGTGGATGGGGGAGGCGTACACCGATAAACTCATCTTT	CALGEPPGPTWMGEAYTDKLIF
TRDV2	19	TRDD3	-	TRDJ1	TGTGCCTGTGACACCGTTGCCTGGGGGATACGGAGGGTCACCGATAAACTCATCTTT	CACDTVAWGIRRVTDKLIF
TRDV2	19	TRDD3	few	TRDJ3	TGTGCCTGTGACAGTACTGGGGGATATTACTCCTGGGACACCCGACAGATGTTTTTC	CACDSTGGYYSWDTRQMFF
TRDV2	19	TRDD3	once	TRDJ3	TGTGCCTGTGACACCGCTGGGGGCAGCCTCTCCTGGGACACCCGACAGATGTTTTTC	CACDTAGGSLSWDTRQMFF
TRDV2	18	TRDD3	-	TRDJ1	TGTGCCTGTGACACCGGGAGTCTCTGGGGGACGAACACCGATAAACTCATCTTT	CACDTGSLWGTNTDKLIF
TRDV2	17	TRDD3	-	TRDJ1	TGTGCCTGTGACTCTTTGCTGGGGGATACGCTCACCGATAAACTCATCTTT	CACDSLLGDTLTDKLIF
TRDV2	15	-	-	TRDJ1	TGTGCCTGTGACACCGTGATACGGGGGACCGATAAACTCATCTTT	CACDTVIRGTDKLIF
TRDV2	18	TRDD3	-	TRDJ1	TGTGCCTGTGACCAAGTACTGGGGGATACGCAGTACACCGATAAACTCATCTTT	CACDQVLGDTQYTDKLIF
TRDV2	20	-	-	TRDJ3	TGTGCCTGTGACACAGGAGGGATAACGGGGAGCTCCTGGGACACCCCACAAATGTTTTTC	CACDTGGITGSSWDTPQMFF
TRDV2	18	-	-	TRDJ1	TGTGCCTGTGACACCCCCTTCATTGGGGTATCCTACACCGATAAACTCATCTTT	CACDTPFIGVSYTDKLIF
TRDV2	16	-	few	TRDJ1	TGTGCCTGTGACCCAGTCGACCGCTCTTACACCGATAAACTCATCTTT	CACDPVDRSYTDKLIF
TRDV2	15	-	-	TRDJ1	TGTGCCTGTGACATCTGGGGCCAGTACACCGATAAACTCATCTTT	CACDIWGQYTDKLIF
TRDV1	21	TRDD3	-	TRDJ1	TGTGCTCTTGGGGATCCTATAAGCCCCCCCTGGGGGATTCCCTCGACCGATAAACTCATCTTT	CALGDPISPPWGIPSTDKLIF
TRDV2	17	TRDD3	-	TRDJ1	TGTGCCTGTGACCCACTGGGGGATACCTCCGCCACCGATAAACTCATCTTT	CACDPLGDTSATDKLIF
TRDV1	21	-	-	TRDJ1	TGTGCTCTTGCCGGTAAAGGGGATCTTCCGTGGGTGGGACCCTACACCGATAAACTCATCTTT	CALAGKGDLPWVGPYTDKLIF
TRDV2	21	TRDD3	-	TRDJ3	TGTGCCTGTGACACCGCTTTCGGGGGATACGCTTCCTCCTGGGACACCCGACAGATGTTTTTC	CACDTAFGGYASSWDTRQMFF
TRDV2	18	TRDD3	once	TRDJ1	TGTGCCTCTGACACCATCCTGGGGGATACGCGGGGCACCGATAAACTCATCTTT	CASDTILGDTRGTDKLIF
TRDV2	15	TRDD3	-	TRDJ1	TGTGCCTGTGACCAACTGGGGTTAAAGGACGATAAACTCATCTTT	CACDQLGLKDDKLIF
TRDV1	22	TRDD3	-	TRDJ1	TGTGCTCTTGGGGCCCCCGGGACCTACTGGGGGATACGCGTATTCGGTACCGATAAACTCATCTTT	CALGAPGTYWGIRVFGTDKLIF
TRDV2	16	TRDD3	-	TRDJ1	TGTGCCTGTGACTACCTACTGGGGGATACTACCGATAAACTCATCTTT	CACDYLLGDTTDKLIF
TRDV2	17	TRDD3	-	TRDJ1	TGTGCCTGTGACAAGCTGGGGGATACGAAGGCCACCGATAAACTCATCTTT	CACDKLGDTKATDKLIF
TRDV2	20	TRDD3	few	TRDJ1	TGTGCCTGTGACGGCGTACTGGGGGATACGCGGGATTCGTACACCGATAAACTCATCTTT	CACDGVLGDTRDSYTDKLIF
TRDV2	14	TRDD3	-	TRDJ1	TGTGCCTGTGACACCGTAGGGGGATCCGATAAACTCATCTTT	CACDTVGGSDKLIF
TRDV1	21	TRDD3	few	TRDJ1	TGTGCTCTTGGGGAAGTCTCATTTCTTCCTACGTGGCTGGGGGATACGCGTAGACTCATCTTT	CALGEVSFLPTWLGDTRRLIF
TRDV1	20	-	-	TRDJ1	TGTGCTCTTGGGGAAGACGATCCTTCCTACTGGGGGGAACACACCGATAAACTCATCTTT	CALGEDDPSYWGEHTDKLIF
TRDV2	20	TRDD3	-	TRDJ3	TGTGCCTGTGACTCCGTACTGGGGGATACTAGCTCCTGTGACACCCGCCCGATGTTTTTC	CACDSVLGDTSSCDTRPMFF
TRDV1	26	TRDD3	-	TRDJ1	TGTGCTCTTGGGGAATCCCGCCGGTTAGCTCCTACGGAAAACTGGGGGATCCTTACCCCCACCGATAAACTCATCTTT	CALGESRRLAPTENWGILTPTDKLIF
TRDV2	17	TRDD3	-	TRDJ1	TGTGCCTGTGACCCTCTACTGGGGGATACGCGGGCCGATAAACTCATCTTT	CACDPLLGDTRADKLIF
TRDV1	20	TRDD3	-	TRDJ1	TGTGCTCTTGGGGCCGCAAGACGTTTCTGGGGGGGGATTTCCACCGATAAACTCATCTTT	CALGAARRFWGGISTDKLIF
TRDV2	17	TRDD3	few	TRDJ1	TGTGCCTGTGACGGGATGCTGGGGGTTCTCGACACCGATAAACTCATCTTT	CACDGMLGVLDTDKLIF
TRDV1	24	TRDD3	-	TRDJ1	TGTGCTCTTGGGTGGAACGGATGGCCTTTTCCTACTCTGGGGGATACGGGGGACACCGATAAACTCATCTTT	CALGWNGWPFPTLGDTGDTDKLIF
TRDV2	14	-	large	TRDJ1	TGTGCCTGTGACACCGTACTGGGCAACGATAAACTCATCTTT	CACDTVLGNDKLIF
TRDV2	21	TRDD3	few	TRDJ1	TGTGCCTGTGACCCCGTATCCTATCGTACTGGGGGATACGTTGGCACCGATAAACTCATCTTT	CACDPVSYRTGGYVGTDKLIF
TRDV2	17	TRDD3	few	TRDJ1	TGTGCCTGTGACAGACTGGGGGATACCCGGTACACCGATAAACTCATCTTT	CACDRLGDTRYTDKLIF
TRDV2	16	TRDD3	-	TRDJ2	TGTGCCTGTGACACGGTGGGGGATACCTTGACAGCACAACTCTTCTTT	CACDTVGDTLTAQLFF
TRDV2	18	TRDD3	few	TRDJ1	TGTGCCTGCGACACCATACTGGGGGATACGCGGGGCACCGATAAACTCATCTTT	CACDTILGDTRGTDKLIF
TRDV1	21	TRDD3	-	TRDJ1	TGTGCTCTTGGGGAAAAACCCTTTCCTTGGGGTTGGGGGATACTTGACGATAAACTCATCTTT	CALGEKPFPWGWGILDDKLIF
TRDV2	19	-	once	TRDJ1	TGTGCCTGTGACGACTTCGAAGGTACTGTGGGATCTTACGCCGATAACCTCATCTTT	CACDDFEGTVGSYADNLIF
TRDV2	16	-	-	TRDJ1	TGTGCCTGTGACACCGGAGGTCATCCGTACACCGATAAACTCATCTTT	CACDTGGHPYTDKLIF
TRDV2	18	TRDD3	once	TRDJ1	TGTGCCTCCGACTGGGTCTTACTGGGGGATACTCGCACCGATAAACTCATCTTT	CASDWVLLGDTRTDKLIF
TRDV2	19	-	large	TRDJ1	TGTGCCTGTGACACCGTTCGTTACCCTACTTTGGAGTACACCGATAAACTCATCTTT	CACDTVRYPTLEYTDKLIF
TRDV2	16	-	-	TRDJ1	TGTGCCTGTGACACCGTAAATCGTTGGTCGGCCGATAAACTCATCTTT	CACDTVNRWSADKLIF
TRDV2	14	TRDD3	-	TRDJ1	TGTGCCTGTGACACTCTGGGGGAAGAAGATAAACTCATCTTT	CACDTLGEEDKLIF
TRDV2	17	TRDD3	-	TRDJ1	TGTGCCTGTGTCGGCCTTCCTAAGGGGGATACGACCGATAAACTCATCTTT	CACVGLPKGDTTDKLIF
TRDV2	19	TRDD3	medium-sized	TRDJ1	TGTGCCTGTGACACCGTAAAGAGCCGTACTGGGGGATTGATCGATAAACTCATCTTT	CACDTVKSRTGGLIDKLIF
TRDV1	24	TRDD3	-	TRDJ1	TGTGCTCTTGGGGAAGGGCCTTTTCTCCCCGCAATCGACTGGGGGATATGGAGGGCCGATAAACTCATCTTT	CALGEGPFLPAIDWGIWRADKLIF
TRDV2	18	TRDD3	-	TRDJ1	TGTGCCTGTGACACGGTATCGCTGGGGGATACGGGGACCGATAAACTCATCTTT	CACDTVSLGDTGTDKLIF